This T cell receptor (beta chain) was identified during a study of cytomegalovirus exposure and HLA in healthy donors. Findings and limits, study-wide: A later analysis reported that several of the most significant clusters appeared to be linked to common viral pathogens, among them Epstein-Barr virus. In a later analysis, specific HLA alleles were associated with 15,000 to 20,000 TCR beta sequences at a 0.05 false discovery rate.

Notes on this clone: Its target is not known.

Germline V lookup: CDR1 SGHNT, CDR2 YYREEE (reference sequence). The CDR3 runs to 12 residues. V gave up 4 bases and J gave up 7 bases; unmatched junction bases: 3. PCR employed 60 Vbeta and 13 Jbeta primers. The method was immunoSEQ multiplex PCR; TCRdb's version includes in-frame clones alone and lacks a portion of them. The top ten clones hold roughly 3.2% of a sample with roughly 98,000 clones, around 77% of them seen once. The chain recombines TRBV5-4 with TRBJ1-2; the match to TRBD1 covers 8 bases. The TCR was taken from a man aged 40-50 years in good health and CMV-seronegative. The sample was PBMCs. The CDR3: CASSQDRAGYTF. CDR3 nucleotides: TGTGCCAGCAGCCAGGACAGGGCTGGCTACACCTTC.